This T cell receptor beta chain was sequenced during a study of T cell clonotyping in hematopoietic cell transplantation. This table comes from immunoSEQ multiplex PCR, and its TCRdb copy is limited to in-frame clones, with some not included. The repertoire includes 15,000 to 20,000 clones, about two thirds of them detected once, and 12% sits in the top ten. This CDR3 has 15 residues. CDR1 is LNHDA and CDR2 is SQIVND in the germline V gene (reference sequence). The ends were cut back, 7 bases at V and 6 bases at J, with 18 bases in the middle. This sample comprised PBMCs, obtained 30 days after allogeneic stem cell transplant. This rearrangement joins TRBV19 to TRBJ2-2; D is perhaps TRBD2 (6 bases). The sequence came from a male patient between 45 and 60 years old who had an allogeneic stem cell transplant from an unrelated donor, so T cells may come from the graft donor. Some clones in this sample may be carry-over from other donors' samples. CDR3 DNA sequence: TGTGCCAGTAAATTTGGGGCAGGGAGGTCCGGGGAGCTGTTTTTT. It is translated as CASKFGAGRSGELFF.